This T cell receptor (beta chain) was identified during a study of regulatory T cells in long-lasting Graves disease. Across the whole study: Positive TSH receptor antibodies alongside over 5 years of antithyroid drugs were what marked Graves' disease as persistent.

This clonotype was seen a handful of times. Its antigen remains unidentified. The junction had 9 bases not matched to a gene; V was cut back by 4 bases and J by 7 bases. There are 15 residues in the CDR3. Germline-derived CDR1 and CDR2 are LNHDA and SQIVND (reference sequence). Investigators prepared the TCR beta libraries by applying iRepertoire HTBI primers and Arm-PCR of CDR3 regions. Original handling: Segment identification across samples yielded about 60 TRBV and about 14 TRBJ segments. MiXCR, applied by TCRdb to the multiplex PCR reads, yields one record per CDR3 protein. For this entry, the V and J calls and clone size follow TCRdb and not the study's own pipeline. The table lists about 660,000 distinct CDR3 sequences, about 30% of them singletons, with around 42% in the top ten. Indicated time point: persistent/refractory GD, antithyroid drugs over 5 years with positive TRAb. PBMC-derived RNA was used for the TCR library.

Study-wide results and caveats: Because few samples were included, accuracy may have been lower. Segments TRBV28, TRBJ1-2 and TRBJ2-5 showed preferential usage in persistent disease.

The sequence came from a female donor with Graves disease. This chain connects TRBV19 to TRBJ1-4; 7 bases fit TRBD1. The material sequenced was peripheral blood mononuclear cells (PBMCs), taken when the disease was refractory, from a patient treated with antithyroid drugs. This CDR3 is CASSTRTGAAEKLFF. For the CDR3, the DNA is TGTGCCAGTAGTACACGGACAGGAGCGGCTGAAAAACTGTTTTTT.